Given below is one TCR beta chain in context. Its cognate antigen has yet to be identified. Per-base qualities were not stored, and no clone one base away is much larger. Systemically healthy Caucasian individuals from Russia, around 39 in total and aged about 6 to 100 years, were included as donors. Each donor gave roughly 9 milliliters of peripheral blood, drawn into EDTA-treated Vacutainer tubes. Ficoll-Paque density-gradient centrifugation was used to isolate PBMCs, with at least 6 million obtained per sample. Trizol reagent was used to extract total RNA from the PBMCs, yielding at least 5 micrograms per sample. For every donor, flow cytometry on a PBMC aliquot measured the percentage of naive CD45RAhigh/CD27high T cells. The record originates from a study of blood T cells in healthy people across ages (dated by TCRdb to 2014 to 2015). Turning to the overall study: Template switching captured roughly one uniquely barcoded TCR beta cDNA molecule per two T cells in model experiments. Using deep sequencing normalized with unique cDNA molecular identifiers, the study measured how TCR beta repertoire diversity changes with age. The donors were split into four age groups: young (average around 15 years), middle-aged (about 40), aged (about 56) and long-lived (under 90). To avoid experimental bias, donors of different ages were distributed randomly across sequencing lanes. For two donors (one aged 18 to 30 and one aged 80 or older), the study analyzed two additional independent replicas of 1 million unique cDNA reads from the same blood draw.

To prepare the library, 5' RACE was applied. TCRdb lists the instrument as Illumina HiSeq 2500. A second PCR of roughly 7 to 12 cycles was run with a J-beta primer mix and a sample-barcoded 5' primer. A unique molecular identifier was introduced onto each TCR beta cDNA molecule by a template-switch 5' adaptor carrying 12 random nucleotides. At least 2.5 million CDR3-containing paired-end reads were obtained from each sample. First-strand cDNA was synthesized from all RNA with the Mint cDNA synthesis kit, primed by a TRBC-specific oligonucleotide. After uracil-DNA glycosylase treatment, a first 18-cycle PCR used universal primers M1SS and BC2_uni_R on all cDNA. In the paper's pipeline: Normalization of each sample was performed by random selection of 1 million high-quality reads, each carrying a distinct molecular identifier. Instead of being binned into consensus sequences, reads with shared molecular identifiers were discarded. CDR3 identification, clonotype clustering and error correction used MiTCR with a Q25 quality threshold and the strictest error-elimination algorithm. A nonparametric unseen species model using Euler transformation provided a lower-bound estimate of total TCR beta diversity. TCRdb reprocessed the public reads (quality trimming at Q25 with fastp, clone calling with MiXCR) and kept in-frame beta chains. Identical CDR3 protein sequences are pooled into one entry, listed with their most common genes and DNA. None of the V and J calls come from the authors' own analysis; TCRdb made them. In this sample the table shows roughly 800,000 distinct CDR3 sequences, over 45% of which occur a single time. The top ten clonotypes cover approximately 23% of the sample.

V gives up 2 bases and J gives up 1 base, and the segment between their germline ends measures 20 bases. The CDR3 has 17 amino acids, counting the end cysteine and phenylalanine. Just CDR3 DNA is preserved here, 51 bases in frame from base 1. In the germline V gene (reference sequence), CDR1 corresponds to DFQATT and CDR2 to SNEGSKA. The study at large found these results: Bulk unsorted PBMC profiling prevented conclusive comparison of naive and antigen-experienced compartments. A strong correlation was found between observed TCR beta diversity and the percentage of naive T cells measured by flow cytometry. Estimates of total diversity based on one million sequenced T cells were considered lower bounds and underestimates. The CMV infection status of donors was not known, potentially confounding age-related changes in expanded clonotypes. Observed TCR beta diversity per million T cells fell roughly linearly with age, and a significant reduction was already apparent by age approximately 41. Compared with the aged group, the long-lived group had more naive CD4+ T cells, fewer expanded clones and increased TCR diversity, a pattern suggesting age selection.

The sequenced sample consisted of blood. The chain was built from TRBV20-1 and TRBJ1-2; the D gene is perhaps TRBD1, on 5 matching bases. The TCR originated in a man in his thirties or forties in good health. The encoded CDR3 is CSARLRQGRALNYGYTF. The nucleotide sequence reads as follows: TGCAGTGCTAGACTTAGGCAGGGAAGAGCCCTTAACTATGGCTACACCTTC.